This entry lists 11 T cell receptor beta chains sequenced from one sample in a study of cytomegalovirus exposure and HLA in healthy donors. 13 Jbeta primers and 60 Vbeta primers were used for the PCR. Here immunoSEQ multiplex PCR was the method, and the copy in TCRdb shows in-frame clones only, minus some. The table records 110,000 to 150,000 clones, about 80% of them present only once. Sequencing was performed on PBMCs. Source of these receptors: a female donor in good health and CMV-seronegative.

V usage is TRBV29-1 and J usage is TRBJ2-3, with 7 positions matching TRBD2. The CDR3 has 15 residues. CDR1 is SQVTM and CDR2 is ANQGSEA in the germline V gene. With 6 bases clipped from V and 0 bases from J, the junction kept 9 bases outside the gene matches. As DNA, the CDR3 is TGCAGCGTAGGACTAGTTCAGGATAGCACAGATACGCAGTATTTT. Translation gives CSVGLVQDSTDTQYF.

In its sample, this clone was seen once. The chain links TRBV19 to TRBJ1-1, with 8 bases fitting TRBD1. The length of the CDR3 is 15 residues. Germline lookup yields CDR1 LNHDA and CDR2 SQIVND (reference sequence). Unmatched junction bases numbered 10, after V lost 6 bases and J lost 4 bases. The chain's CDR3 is CASSLPGRGPTEAFF. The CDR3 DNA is TGTGCCAGTAGCTTGCCGGGCAGGGGGCCCACTGAAGCTTTCTTT.

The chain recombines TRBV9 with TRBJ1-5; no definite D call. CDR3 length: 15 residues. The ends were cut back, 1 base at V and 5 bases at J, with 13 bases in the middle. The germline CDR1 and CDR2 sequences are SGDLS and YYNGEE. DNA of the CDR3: TGTGCCAGCAGCGTAACGGGGAATGGGGATCAGCCCCAGCATTTT. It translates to CASSVTGNGDQPQHF.

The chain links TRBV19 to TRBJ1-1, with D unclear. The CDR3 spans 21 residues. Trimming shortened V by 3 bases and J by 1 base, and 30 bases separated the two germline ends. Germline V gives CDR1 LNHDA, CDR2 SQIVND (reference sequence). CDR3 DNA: TGTGCCAGTAGTATTAACCGGGGAGGATTGGGTGCTCCTAACTCGAACACTGAAGCTTTCTTT. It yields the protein CASSINRGGLGAPNSNTEAFF.

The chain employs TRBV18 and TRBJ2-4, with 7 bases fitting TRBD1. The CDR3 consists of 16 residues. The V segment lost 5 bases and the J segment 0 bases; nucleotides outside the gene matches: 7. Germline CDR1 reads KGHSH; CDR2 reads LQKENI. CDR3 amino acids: CASSDRDRVAKNIQYF. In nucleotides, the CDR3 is TGTGCCAGCTCAGACCGGGACAGAGTAGCCAAAAACATTCAGTACTTC.

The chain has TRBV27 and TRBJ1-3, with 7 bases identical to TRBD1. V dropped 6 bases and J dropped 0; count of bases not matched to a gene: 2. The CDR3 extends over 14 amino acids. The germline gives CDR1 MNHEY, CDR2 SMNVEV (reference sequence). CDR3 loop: CASRGTVSGNTIYF. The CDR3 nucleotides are TGTGCCAGCAGGGGGACAGTCTCTGGAAACACCATATATTTT.

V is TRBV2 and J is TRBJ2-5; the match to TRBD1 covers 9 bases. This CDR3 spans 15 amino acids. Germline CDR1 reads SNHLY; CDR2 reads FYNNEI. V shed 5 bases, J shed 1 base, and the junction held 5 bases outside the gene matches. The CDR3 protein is CASSLQGAPQETQYF. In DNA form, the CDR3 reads TGTGCCAGCAGTCTACAGGGGGCCCCCCAAGAGACCCAGTACTTC.

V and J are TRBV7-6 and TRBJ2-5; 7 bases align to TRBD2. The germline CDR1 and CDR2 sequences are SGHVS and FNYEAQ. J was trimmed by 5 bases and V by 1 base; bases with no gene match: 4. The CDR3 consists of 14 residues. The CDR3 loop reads CASSLGLAGETQYF. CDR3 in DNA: TGTGCCAGCAGCTTAGGACTAGCCGGTGAGACCCAGTACTTC.

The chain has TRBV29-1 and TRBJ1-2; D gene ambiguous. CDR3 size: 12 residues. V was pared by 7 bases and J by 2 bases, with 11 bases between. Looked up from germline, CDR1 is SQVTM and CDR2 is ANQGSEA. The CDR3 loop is CSAITENYGYTF. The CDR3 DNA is TGCAGCGCTATTACAGAGAACTATGGCTACACCTTC.

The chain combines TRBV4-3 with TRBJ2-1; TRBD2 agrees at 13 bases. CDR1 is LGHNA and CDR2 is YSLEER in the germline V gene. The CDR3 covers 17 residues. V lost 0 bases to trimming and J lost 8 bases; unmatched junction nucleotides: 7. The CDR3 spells CASSQDIPGLAGDEQFF. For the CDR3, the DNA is TGCGCCAGCAGCCAAGATATCCCCGGACTAGCGGGGGATGAGCAGTTCTTC.

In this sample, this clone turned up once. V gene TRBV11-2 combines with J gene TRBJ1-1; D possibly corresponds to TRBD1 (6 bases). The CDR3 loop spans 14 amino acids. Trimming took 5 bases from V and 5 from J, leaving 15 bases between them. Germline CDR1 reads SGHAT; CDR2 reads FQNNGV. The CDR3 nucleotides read TGTGCCAGCAGCACTTCAGGGGTTTGGACTGAAGCTTTCTTT. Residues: CASSTSGVWTEAFF.